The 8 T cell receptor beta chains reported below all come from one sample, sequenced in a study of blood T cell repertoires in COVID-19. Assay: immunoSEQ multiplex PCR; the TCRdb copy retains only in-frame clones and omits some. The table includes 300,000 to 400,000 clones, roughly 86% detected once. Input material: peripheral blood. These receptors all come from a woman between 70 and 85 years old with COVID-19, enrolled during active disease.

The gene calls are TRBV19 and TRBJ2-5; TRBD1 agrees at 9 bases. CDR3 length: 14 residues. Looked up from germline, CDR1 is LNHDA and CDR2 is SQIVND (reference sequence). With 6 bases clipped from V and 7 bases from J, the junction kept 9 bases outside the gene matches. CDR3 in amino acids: CASRGTGGEGTQYF. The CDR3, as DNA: TGTGCCAGTAGGGGAACAGGGGGCGAGGGGACCCAGTACTTC.

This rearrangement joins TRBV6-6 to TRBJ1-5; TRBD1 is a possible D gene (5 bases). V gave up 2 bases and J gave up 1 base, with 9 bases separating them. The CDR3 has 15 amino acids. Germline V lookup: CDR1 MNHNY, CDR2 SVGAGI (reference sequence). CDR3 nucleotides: TGTGCCAGCAGTTACAGGGGTGAGAGCAATCAGCCCCAGCATTTT. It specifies CASSYRGESNQPQHF.

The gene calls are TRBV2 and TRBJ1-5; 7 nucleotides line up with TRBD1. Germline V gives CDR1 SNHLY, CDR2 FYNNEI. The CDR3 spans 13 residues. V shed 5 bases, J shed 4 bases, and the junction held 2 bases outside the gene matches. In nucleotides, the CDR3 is TGTGCCAGCAGTTGGACAGGTAATCAGCCCCAGCATTTT. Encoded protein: CASSWTGNQPQHF.

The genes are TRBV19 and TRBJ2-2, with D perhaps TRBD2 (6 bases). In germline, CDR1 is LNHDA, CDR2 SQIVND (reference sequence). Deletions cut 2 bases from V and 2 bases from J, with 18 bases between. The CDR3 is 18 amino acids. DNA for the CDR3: TGTGCCAGTAGTATAAGGGGTCACTGGGACTCCAACACCGGGGAGCTGTTTTTT. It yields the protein CASSIRGHWDSNTGELFF.

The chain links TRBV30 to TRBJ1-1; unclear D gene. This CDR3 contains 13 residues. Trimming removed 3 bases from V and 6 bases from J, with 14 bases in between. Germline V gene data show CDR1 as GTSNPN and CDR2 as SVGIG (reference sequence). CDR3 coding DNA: TGTGCCTGGAGGCGCGGGTCAGCCTCTGAAGCTTTCTTT. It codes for CAWRRGSASEAFF.

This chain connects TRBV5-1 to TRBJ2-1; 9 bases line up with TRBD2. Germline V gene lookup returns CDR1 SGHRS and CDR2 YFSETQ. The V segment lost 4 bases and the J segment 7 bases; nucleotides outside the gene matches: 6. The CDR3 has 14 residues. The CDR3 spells CASSPGTSKNEQFF. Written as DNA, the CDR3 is TGCGCCAGCAGCCCGGGGACTAGCAAGAATGAGCAGTTCTTC.

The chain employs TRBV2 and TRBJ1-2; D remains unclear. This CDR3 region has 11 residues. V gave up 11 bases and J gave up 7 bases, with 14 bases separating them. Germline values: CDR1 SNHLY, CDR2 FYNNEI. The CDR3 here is CARAPEGGYTF. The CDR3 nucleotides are TGTGCCCGAGCCCCGGAGGGTGGCTACACCTTC.

In DNA, the CDR3 is TGCGCCAGCAGCTCTCGGACTAGCGGGGGGGCCGGGGAGCTGTTTTTT. It is translated as CASSSRTSGGAGELFF. The V and J genes are TRBV5-1 and TRBJ2-2; 15 nucleotides line up with TRBD2. CDR1 is SGHRS and CDR2 is YFSETQ in the germline V gene. V shed 3 bases and J 6 bases; nucleotides not matched to a gene: 3. The CDR3 covers 16 residues.